This TCR beta chain is drawn from a study of cytomegalovirus exposure and HLA in healthy donors (dated by TCRdb to about 2017). About the study as a whole: According to a later analysis, the roughly 120 validation repertoires were produced on the same platform as the approximately 600 repertoires of the first cohort. The study aimed to test whether cataloging public T cell receptors could reveal signatures of past pathogen exposure. A separate validation cohort of roughly 130 different subjects was used in addition to the approximately 670-subject first cohort. The study combined high-throughput TCR immunosequencing, statistical association of individual TCRs with disease status, and machine learning to predict cytomegalovirus infection status. What the research found in general, with its limitations: Of the cluster scores, around 95% were above 0 in a later analysis, which found that TCRs clustered in the first cohort also tended to co-occur in the 120 or so validation repertoires. The authors suggested that the approach could potentially be extended to other disease states and immunological phenotypes. Most TCR sequences were seen in very few donors, while some public TCRs were found in many individuals. Cytomegalovirus status was reported to be diagnosed by the classifier with high specificity and sensitivity in both the original and validation cohorts. A later analysis lacked HLA typing for the validation cohort, so it scored co-occurrence in that cohort across all 120 or so repertoires. In vitro tests confirmed that three of the cytomegalovirus-associated TCR beta chains recognize cytomegalovirus antigens. The study listed around 160 TCR beta chains as associated with cytomegalovirus.

In regard to this clone: Its antigen target is currently unknown. No quality values exist for individual bases; no much larger clone is one base distant.

The library was made by the immunoSEQ multiplex PCR assay. The paper's processing steps were these. To diagnose cytomegalovirus status from the catalog of TCR beta chain sequences, a statistical classification framework was built. Held by TCRdb, this immuneACCESS table contains in-frame sequences only and omits some clones. Under half of the omission traces to an unresolved V gene where checked; the cause of the rest is unknown. V and J calls and clone size are as listed in that table; D and trimming were resolved from the DNA. For this sample there are about 360,000 clones; about nine tenths appear just once. The ten top clones hold 0.8% to 0.85% of the sample. Separate from the approximately 730-subject first cohort, the validation cohort of roughly 120 subjects was the group to which the donors belonged. The CDR3 runs 16 residues from the cysteine to the phenylalanine. CDR3 DNA is the only sequence kept; it has 48 bases, read in frame from the first base. V trim: 1 base; J trim: 1 base; unmatched bases: 3. Reading the germline V gene (reference sequence) gives CDR1 SGHNT and CDR2 YYREEE.

The chain links TRBV5-4 with TRBJ2-7, with 12 bases aligning to TRBD2. The sequencing input was PBMCs. The sequence derives from a young woman in good health and CMV-seronegative. At the DNA level, the sequence is TGTGCCAGCAGCTTGTCGCTAGCGGGGGGGTCCTACGAGCAGTACTTC. This sequence encodes CASSLSLAGGSYEQYF.